The 10 T cell receptor beta chains below all came from one sample that was sequenced in a study of blood T cell repertoires in COVID-19. This table comes from immunoSEQ multiplex PCR, and its TCRdb copy is limited to in-frame clones, with some not included. Found here are under 250,000 clones, around nine tenths of them singletons; the top ten hold over 0.75%. What was sequenced was peripheral blood. Source of these receptors: a man aged 55 to 70 with COVID-19, enrolled during active disease.

The CDR3 nucleotides are TGTGCCATCGGGGGGGATAGCAGGGACGAGAACACTGAAGCTTTCTTT. It encodes CAIGGDSRDENTEAFF. The chain uses TRBV10-3 and TRBJ1-1; a weak D match, TRBD1 (5 bases). V lost 8 bases to trimming and J lost 1 base, with 20 bases between them. Germline V gene lookup returns CDR1 ENHRY and CDR2 SYGVKD. This CDR3 region has 16 residues.

This clone was detected once. V is TRBV7-6 and J is TRBJ1-3; D call uncertain. Trimming took 0 bases from V and 0 from J, leaving 9 bases between them. CDR1 and CDR2 (germline): SGHVS, FNYEAQ. CDR3 size: 16 residues. The CDR3 here is CASSLAQGGSGNTIYF. CDR3 in DNA: TGTGCCAGCAGCTTAGCGCAAGGCGGCTCTGGAAACACCATATATTTT.

V and J are TRBV19 and TRBJ2-7; 11 bases are shared with TRBD2. Trimming at V came to 5 bases and at J to 3 bases, leaving 6 bases not matched to a gene. The germline V gene has CDR1 LNHDA and CDR2 SQIVND (reference sequence). The CDR3 totals 15 residues. Written as DNA, the CDR3 is TGTGCCAGTAGTCCCATAGCGGGGGGGAACTACGAGCAGTACTTC. It specifies CASSPIAGGNYEQYF.

This chain links TRBV18 with TRBJ1-1; D gene unclear. The V end was cut by 6 bases, the J end by 1 base, with 9 bases between. Per the germline V gene, CDR1 is KGHSH and CDR2 is LQKENI. This CDR3 has 13 amino acids. CDR3 bases: TGTGCCAGCTCTGCGTCAGGGAACACTGAAGCTTTCTTT. Translating it yields CASSASGNTEAFF.

This clone has a single count. This sequence joins TRBV3-1 (or the pseudogene TRBV3-2) and TRBJ1-6, with 7 bases lining up with TRBD1. CDR3 size: 16 residues. The junction had 11 bases not matched to a gene; V was cut back by 2 bases and J by 10 bases. CDR1 and CDR2 from the germline V gene are LGHDT and YNNKEL (reference sequence). As DNA, the CDR3 is TGTGCCAGCAGCCAATTACAGGGGACGGCTCTATCACCCCTCCACTTT. Residues: CASSQLQGTALSPLHF.

The V call is TRBV6-6, the J call TRBJ1-5; D is possibly TRBD1 (6 bases). This CDR3 region has 15 residues. The germline V and J ends were trimmed by 2 bases and 0 bases, with 8 bases remaining between them. Germline-derived CDR1 and CDR2 are MNHNY and SVGAGI (reference sequence). The CDR3 is CASSYRQDSNQPQHF. In DNA, the CDR3 is TGTGCCAGCAGTTACCGACAGGATAGCAATCAGCCCCAGCATTTT.

This chain uses TRBV19 with TRBJ1-4; no firm D call. Germline lookup yields CDR1 LNHDA and CDR2 SQIVND (reference sequence). The CDR3 contains 12 residues. V lost 5 bases, J lost 4 bases, and 5 bases lay in between. As DNA, the CDR3 is TGTGCCAGTAGTTTCCTTAATGAAAAACTGTTTTTT. Protein: CASSFLNEKLFF.

The chain recombines TRBV25-1 with TRBJ2-7, with TRBD1 matching 11 bases. The length of the CDR3 is 15 residues. J gave up 4 bases and V 3 bases, and 5 bases lay outside the gene matches. The germline V gene has CDR1 MGHDK and CDR2 SYGVNS. The CDR3 sequence: CASSDRDRGVYEQYF. The CDR3 coding sequence is TGTGCCAGCAGTGACCGGGACAGGGGGGTTTACGAGCAGTACTTC.

V usage is TRBV30 and J usage is TRBJ1-1; 10 nucleotides agree with TRBD1. The trim removed 3 bases at V and 4 bases at J, leaving 5 bases unmatched. Germline values: CDR1 GTSNPN, CDR2 SVGIG (reference sequence). This CDR3 has 14 amino acids. Here the CDR3 reads CAWRGTGEGTEAFF. CDR3 nucleotide sequence: TGTGCCTGGAGGGGGACAGGGGAGGGCACTGAAGCTTTCTTT.

V gene TRBV30 combines with J gene TRBJ2-5; D is uncertain. The germline V gene encodes CDR1 GTSNPN and CDR2 SVGIG (reference sequence). The CDR3 loop spans 13 amino acids. Trimming cost V 1 base and J 4 bases, with 10 bases left between them. CDR3 in amino acids: CAWSGGNLETQYF. In DNA, the CDR3 is TGTGCCTGGAGTGGAGGAAACCTAGAGACCCAGTACTTC.